This T cell receptor (beta chain) was retrieved from a study of vaccination effects on CD4 cells after COVID-19. Study-level background: Everyone in the study got two shots of either the BNT162b2 or mRNA-1273 vaccine. IL-2 at roughly 9.7 IU/ml and peptides at 10 ug/ml were added to cultured PBMC, approximately 2.2 million per well.

With regard to this clone: Antigen specificity is unknown.

Once cultured for approximately ten days, the cells underwent separation to obtain CD4+ T cells. The data were produced by immunoSEQ multiplex PCR, yet TCRdb's version contains in-frame clones alone and is incomplete. Here the sample spans about 37,000 clones, roughly 74% being singletons. V lost 0 bases and J 10 bases, leaving 16 bases between the germline ends. Germline lookup yields CDR1 MGHRA and CDR2 YSYEKL. The CDR3 covers 15 residues. The V and J genes are TRBV4-1 and TRBJ2-1; no clear D gene. This receptor was obtained from a human donor who received a COVID-19 vaccine. The sequencing used CD4+ T cells from PBMCs cultured without peptide, collected before COVID-19 vaccination. CDR3 bases: TGCGCCAGCAGCCAAGATTTACACTACCGTATGGAGCAGTTCTTC. The encoded protein is CASSQDLHYRMEQFF.